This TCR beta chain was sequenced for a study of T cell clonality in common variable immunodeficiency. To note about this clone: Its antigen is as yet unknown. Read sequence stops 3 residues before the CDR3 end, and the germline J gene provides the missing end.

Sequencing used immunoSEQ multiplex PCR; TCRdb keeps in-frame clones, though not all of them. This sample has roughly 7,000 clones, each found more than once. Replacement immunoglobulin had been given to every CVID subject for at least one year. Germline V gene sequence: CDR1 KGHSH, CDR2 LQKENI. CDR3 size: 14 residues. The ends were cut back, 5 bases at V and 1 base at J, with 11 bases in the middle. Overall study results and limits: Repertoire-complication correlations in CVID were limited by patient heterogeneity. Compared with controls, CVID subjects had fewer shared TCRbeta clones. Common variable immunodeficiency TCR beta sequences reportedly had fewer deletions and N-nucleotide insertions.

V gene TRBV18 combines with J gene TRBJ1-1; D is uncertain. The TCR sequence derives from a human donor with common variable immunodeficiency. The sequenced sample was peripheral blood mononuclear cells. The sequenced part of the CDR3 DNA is TGTGCCAGCTCATGGTCGCGGGGGAACACTGAA. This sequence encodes CASSWSRGNTE. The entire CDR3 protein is CASSWSRGNTEAFF. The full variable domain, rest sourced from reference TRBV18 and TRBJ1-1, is NAGVMQNPRHLVRRRGQEARLRCSPMKGHSHVYWYRQLPEEGLKFMVYLQKENIIDESGMPKERFSAEFPKEGPSILRIQQVVRGDSAAYFCASSWSRGNTEAFFGQGTRLTVV.